The T cell receptor beta chain under discussion was sequenced for a study of CD8+ T cells in alopecia areata. Study in general: Each of the treated patients was given oral tofacitinib, 5 to 10 mg twice daily, for moderate-to-severe alopecia areata. Study findings and constraints: Compared with normal scalp, lesional scalp had higher clonality and more expanded CD8+ clones.

The CDR3 contains 13 residues. Between the trimmed V and J ends, which lost 2 bases and 5 bases, there was a span of 8 bases. CDR1 MNHNY and CDR2 SVGAGI come from the germline V gene (reference sequence). Details on this clone: Its specificity is not known.

Following RNA extraction, reverse transcription yielded cDNA that acted as the sequencing template. Some clones are missing from TCRdb's copy, which holds only in-frame ones; the method was immunoSEQ multiplex PCR. Of approximately 180,000 clones detected, approximately 65% appear once; the ten largest clones hold more than 9.5%. PBMCs provided sorted CD4+ and CD8+ T cells. The chain uses TRBV6-6 and TRBJ2-3, with no clear D. Sequenced here: CD8+ T cells sorted from blood, sampled at week 0. This receptor was obtained from a human donor with alopecia areata. CDR3 in DNA: TGTGCCAGCAGTTACGGGCGGCGAGATACGCAGTATTTT. Amino acids: CASSYGRRDTQYF.